This note documents a single T cell receptor (beta chain) sequence. Its antigen target is currently unknown. One base away there is no much larger clone; base qualities are not given. Including the terminal cysteine and phenylalanine, the CDR3 comprises 21 residues. Just CDR3 DNA is preserved here, 63 bases in frame from base 1. Taken from the germline V gene, the CDR1 and CDR2 loops are SGHRS and YFSETQ. Trimming leaves V shorter by 0 bases and J shorter by 4 bases, with the junction holding 21 bases beyond the gene matches. The cohort was made up of roughly 670 healthy bone marrow donors. Cohort members were all nominally healthy when sampled, although unrecorded immune exposures were likely present. The donor tested CMV seronegative and was one of the 352 seronegative cohort members. A peripheral blood sample was provided by each donor, and peripheral blood mononuclear cells were used for TCR beta sequencing. The Qiagen DNeasy Blood Extraction Kit was used to extract genomic DNA from the blood cell samples.

The library came from the immunoSEQ multiplex PCR assay. For the multiplex PCR, a mixture combining 60 forward primers for TCR Vbeta segments and 13 reverse primers for TCR Jbeta segments was used. The CDR3 region of rearranged TCR beta genes was amplified from genomic DNA with a multiplex PCR assay. On the Illumina HiSeq System, the amplified TCR beta libraries were sequenced as 87-base-pair reads. Under the source paper's analysis protocol: Across the 600 to 700 repertoires, a later analysis counted tens of millions of unique TCR beta chains, about 10 million of which were shared by at least two donors. Raw reads were error-corrected and collapsed into unique sequences with a nearest-neighbor algorithm that merged closely related sequences to remove PCR and sequencing errors. Alignment of CDR3 sequences to IMGT reference sequences was used to assign V, D and J gene segments. For a sequence to be retained, a match of at least six nucleotides to both a V gene segment and a J gene segment was required. A rearrangement was called productive if the CDR3 had no stop codons and remained in frame with V and J, and every other rearrangement was called non-productive. CDR3 was defined by IMGT convention, running from the second conserved V-encoded cysteine to the conserved J-encoded phenylalanine. The earlier analysis of some 550 of the donors excluded any sequence lacking an unambiguous match to a single V gene segment. In an earlier analysis of approximately 590 of the donors, V segments were called functional above 56.7% productive rearrangements and were called segregating when the between-donor standard deviation exceeded 5%. A statistical classification framework was developed to diagnose cytomegalovirus status using the catalog of TCR beta chain sequences. In a later analysis, TCR nucleotide sequences were compared against IMGT/GENE-DB human TR gene sequences so that V and J genes could be assigned. Using the TCRdist pipeline, a later analysis assigned CDR3 sequences along with most-parsimonious VDJ recombination scenarios. In a later analysis, each TCR beta chain was defined by its CDR3 amino acid sequence together with its V-gene family, and reads without a unique V-gene family were excluded. To address suspected cross-contamination and a sequencing artifact, a later analysis removed approximately 600 highly shared, low-generation-probability nucleotide sequences. For each public chain, a later analysis derived a clonal expansion index from normalized ranks of inferred template counts within each repertoire. A later analysis computed generation probabilities with a VDJ recombination model fitted to out-of-frame rearrangements, and checked the results against IGoR. In a later analysis, TCR-TCR, TCR-HLA and TCR-CMV co-occurrence was scored with hypergeometric tests, and a repertoire-size bias correction was applied to TCR pairs. In a later analysis, false discovery rates were estimated by permuting HLA or CMV assignments 20 times. In a later analysis, co-occurring TCRs were grouped using DBSCAN, and TCRdist sequence similarity was added for clustering within HLA-allele-positive subsets. Co-occurrence clustering excluded repertoires with fewer than 30,000 or more than 120,000 public chains, plus five with anomalous nucleotide sharing. In TCRdb, the immuneACCESS table is reduced to in-frame sequences with V and J assigned. These tables do not hold every clone; where another copy was compared, an unresolved V gene accounts for under half, and the others remain unexplained. V and J calls and clone size come straight from that table; D and trimming were deduced from the DNA. A total of 70,000 to 95,000 clones appear in this sample, 80% of them only once. Around 2% of the sample comes from the top ten.

The sample comes from a study of cytomegalovirus exposure and HLA in healthy donors (TCRdb year 2017). For the study in its entirety: An earlier analysis of about 530 of the donors reported 250 to 300 Gb of sequence data and about 120 million unique TCR beta sequences obtained from around 180 million T cells. HLA typing covered class I and class II loci at four-digit resolution. A separate validation cohort of approximately 130 different subjects was used in addition to the roughly 670-subject first cohort. Roughly 5 DR-DQ haplotypes were handled as single units for association and clustering because linkage in the cohort was strong. The aim of the study was to test whether cataloging public T cell receptors could identify signatures of past pathogen exposure. Every discovery cohort repertoire had been produced on one sequencing platform. Rather than using new phenotypic data, the later analysis identified candidate immune exposures from TCR beta sequences and from how often those sequences occurred across donors. In a later analysis, previously published TCR beta repertoires from several hundred donors were re-analyzed and high-resolution HLA genotyping was added so that TCR occurrence patterns could be studied. Roughly 300 gigabases of sequencing data and around 87 million unique TCR sequences were included in an early release covering about 700 HLA-typed donors. An earlier analysis of approximately 640 of the donors applied high-throughput TCR beta sequencing to assess whether each TCR beta V gene segment acted as functional or pseudogenic. The number of donors typed differed by locus, with 629-630 for A, B, C, DRB1 and DQB1, around 500 for DQA1, 600 to 610 for DPA1, and around 430 for DPB1. Donor age, sex, ethnicity and CMV serostatus were compiled together with the repertoire data. Using immunosequencing, the study profiled T cell repertoires from 550 to 750 subjects and related those repertoires to cytomegalovirus serostatus. The genetic ancestry cluster associated with self-reported Caucasian donors included about four fifths of the roughly 400 genotyped donors. Among about 370 genotyped donors of the cohort, an average of about 220,000 unique TCR beta nucleotide sequences was sequenced per donor, of which about 19% were non-productive. The study combined high-throughput TCR immunosequencing, statistical association of individual TCRs with disease status, and machine learning to predict cytomegalovirus infection status. A later genetic analysis took genome-wide SNP genotypes for about three fifths of the roughly 670 donors and used that subset as a discovery cohort.

Overall study results and their limits: CMV serostatus was the only immune exposure information available for the cohort. The study listed 164 TCR beta chains as associated with cytomegalovirus. Roughly uniform sequencing depth across donors was assumed in presence/absence analyses, although this assumption may not hold. In this cohort, only TCR beta chains were sequenced, and detectable features were limited by the absence of alpha or paired-chain data. An earlier analysis of several hundred of the donors showed that most TCR beta V segments appeared in productive rearrangements either about 90% or about 30% of the time, which broadly matched IMGT annotations. A further reported finding was that TCR beta sequences accurately predicted the HLA-A and HLA-B alleles for most subjects in the first cohort. Linkage disequilibrium might explain the correlated functional status among segregating V segments, but an unknown experimental factor could not be excluded. Across donors, most TCR sequences were observed very rarely, whereas some public TCRs were present in many individuals. Some 15 rarely observed V segments, including chromosome 9 orphons, were excluded from the earlier analysis of approximately 500 of the donors because counts were too low. A cluster of highly shared sequence variants was judged likely to be a technical artifact of the sequencing pipeline. According to a later analysis, TCR association rates differed among HLA loci, with DRB1 alleles showing the most associated TCRs and HLA-C alleles showing the fewest. A later genetic analysis reported fewer N-insertions in productive TCRs among donors in an Asian-associated ancestry cluster than the approximately 700-donor mean. In a later analysis, several top co-occurrence clusters were reported to appear linked to parvovirus B19, influenza, CMV and Epstein-Barr virus. A few of the identified cytomegalovirus-associated TCR beta chains were confirmed in vitro to be specific for cytomegalovirus antigens. A later genetic analysis associated a missense DCLRE1C variant with V-gene and J-gene trimming of TCR beta chains, and an independent cohort replicated the association. Some IMGT-functional V segments, including TRBV6-2 and TRBV6-3, could not be told apart with the 87-base-pair reads, so those segments were excluded. Strong co-occurrence of HLA alleles, especially DR and DQ, made assigning TCR associations to individual alleles difficult. In both the original and validation cohorts, the classifier was reported to diagnose cytomegalovirus status with high specificity and sensitivity. In a later analysis, HLA-associated TCR beta chains were found to be more clonally expanded and to have lower generation probabilities than equally common non-associated chains. Specific HLA alleles were associated with 15,000 to 20,000 TCR beta sequences at a false discovery rate of 0.05 in a later analysis. According to a later analysis, most CMV-associated TCR beta chains appeared to be HLA-restricted, and the HLA associations seemed to be driven largely by CMV exposure. The authors suggested that the approach could potentially be generalized to other disease states and immunological phenotypes. HLA typing was unavailable for some donors at each locus, so association tests used only the typed subset.

Rearrangement joined TRBV5-1 to TRBJ2-5; TRBD1 lines up with 10 middle nucleotides. The sequence was collected from a young man in good health and CMV-seronegative. The sequenced sample was PBMCs. In nucleotide form, the sequence is TGCGCCAGCAGCTTGGGCGACCTCAGAATCGGGACAGGGGTGGACTCAGAGACCCAGTACTTC. The encoded protein is CASSLGDLRIGTGVDSETQYF.